These 8 T cell receptor beta chains came from one sample sequenced in a study of regulatory and conventional T cells in RAG deficiency. Regulatory T cells were sorted from blood as CD4+ CD25-high CD127-low cells. The protocol was immunoSEQ multiplex PCR, while the TCRdb copy is restricted to in-frame clones and leaves out a portion. The table shows approximately 9,000 clones, with about 89% occurring only once. The sample was also reused in another study, on regulatory T cells. That work states: The PCR used 52 TRBV and 13 TRBJ primers.

The specimen sequenced was Tregs sorted from blood. The origin of the receptors is a human donor in good health.

This sequence joins TRBV18 and TRBJ2-3, with 11 bases lining up with TRBD1. Germline V gene data show CDR1 as KGHSH and CDR2 as LQKENI. The length of the CDR3 is 15 residues. With V trimmed by 3 bases and J by 5 bases, 4 bases remained unmatched. The CDR3 is CASSPLGQGEDTQYF. CDR3 nucleotide sequence: TGTGCCAGCTCACCTCTGGGACAGGGGGAAGATACGCAGTATTTT.

This chain joins TRBV6-5 and TRBJ1-1, with 9 bases matching TRBD1. Per germline, CDR1 MNHEY and CDR2 SVGAGI. The CDR3 runs 15 residues. J lost 6 bases, V lost 5 bases, and 10 bases had no gene match. CDR3 sequence (DNA): TGTGCCAGCAGTGCGGACAGGGGCGCAACCGCTGAAGCTTTCTTT. Protein: CASSADRGATAEAFF.

The chain links TRBV6-5 to TRBJ1-4; no definite D call. The CDR3 is made up of 13 amino acids. With 5 bases removed from V and 8 bases from J, the gap between germline ends came to 12 bases. Per germline, CDR1 MNHEY and CDR2 SVGAGI. CDR3 coding DNA: TGTGCCAGCAGTGAAAACGTCGGAGAAAAACTGTTTTTT. Translating it yields CASSENVGEKLFF.

This sequence joins TRBV18 and TRBJ2-2, with 11 bases identical to TRBD1. Trimming at V came to 2 bases and at J to 4 bases, leaving 0 bases not matched to a gene. The germline V gene has CDR1 KGHSH and CDR2 LQKENI. This CDR3 has 15 amino acids. Here the CDR3 DNA reads TGTGCCAGCTCACCAGGGACAGGGGGCACCGGGGAGCTGTTTTTT. This translates into CASSPGTGGTGELFF.

The chain joins TRBV7-6 to TRBJ2-1; D remains unclear. The germline V gene has CDR1 SGHVS and CDR2 FNYEAQ. The CDR3 length is 15 residues. The ends were cut back, 1 base at V and 5 bases at J, with 12 bases in the middle. The CDR3 DNA follows: TGTGCCAGCAGCTTAGTGGCAGGAAAACACAATGAGCAGTTCTTC. Translation: CASSLVAGKHNEQFF.

This chain connects TRBV28 to TRBJ1-6; D remains unclear. In germline, CDR1 is MDHEN, CDR2 SYDVKM. The ends were cut back, 2 bases at V and 4 bases at J, with 9 bases in the middle. This CDR3 is 15 amino acids long. Here the CDR3 reads CASSLVMRYNSPLHF. In DNA form, the CDR3 reads TGTGCCAGCAGTTTAGTTATGCGGTATAATTCACCCCTCCACTTT.

V gene TRBV19 combines with J gene TRBJ2-7; 11 bases agree with TRBD2. V was pared by 6 bases and J by 4 bases, with 11 bases of the junction left unmatched. Looked up from germline, CDR1 is LNHDA and CDR2 is SQIVND (reference sequence). This CDR3 has 16 amino acids. CDR3 DNA sequence: TGTGCCAGTAGCTACTCTAGCGGGAGGAGAGGGTACGAGCAGTACTTC. Its translation is CASSYSSGRRGYEQYF.

The chain carries TRBV29-1 and TRBJ1-4, with unresolved D. This CDR3 is built from 14 residues. Germline V gives CDR1 SQVTM, CDR2 ANQGSEA. The V end was cut by 6 bases, the J end by 0 bases, with 11 bases between. DNA for the CDR3: TGCAGCGTCCTTTCGATCGCAACTAATGAAAAACTGTTTTTT. As protein: CSVLSIATNEKLFF.